Here is one T cell receptor beta chain with its context. Authors' data handling: Reference gene primer amplification yielded estimated nucleated cell counts. TCRdb keeps only in-frame clones here, not all; method: immunoSEQ multiplex PCR. V and J calls and clone size come straight from that table; D and trimming were deduced from the DNA. Found here are roughly 200,000 clones, more than 75% of them singletons; the top ten hold about 0.96%. The entry originates in a study of blood T cell repertoires in COVID-19. Looking at the study overall: The United States, Italy and Spain supplied acute and convalescent COVID-19 samples. T cells, B-cell-depleted T cells, or PBMCs provided the cDNA or gDNA that served as material.

CDR1 SGHRS and CDR2 YFSETQ come from the germline V gene. The CDR3 runs 14 residues. Trimming removed 5 bases from V and 5 bases from J, with 16 bases in between. J is TRBJ2-5 and V is TRBV5-1; maybe TRBD1 (5 bases). This receptor was taken from a woman in her late teens or twenties who had recovered from COVID-19. Source material: peripheral blood. The CDR3 loop reads CASRVTPQGETQYF. In nucleotides, the CDR3 is TGCGCCAGCAGAGTTACACCGCAGGGTGAGACCCAGTACTTC.